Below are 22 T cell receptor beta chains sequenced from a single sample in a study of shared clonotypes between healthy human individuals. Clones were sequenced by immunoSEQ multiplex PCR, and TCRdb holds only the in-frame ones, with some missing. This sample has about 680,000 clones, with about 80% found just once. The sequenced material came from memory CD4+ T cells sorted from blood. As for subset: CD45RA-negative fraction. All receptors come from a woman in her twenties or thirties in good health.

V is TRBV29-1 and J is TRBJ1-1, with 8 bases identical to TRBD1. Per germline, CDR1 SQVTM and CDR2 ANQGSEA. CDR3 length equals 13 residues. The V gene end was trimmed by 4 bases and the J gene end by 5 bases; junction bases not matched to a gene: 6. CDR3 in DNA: TGCAGCGTTGCCGGACAGGGAGGAACTGAAGCTTTCTTT. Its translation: CSVAGQGGTEAFF.

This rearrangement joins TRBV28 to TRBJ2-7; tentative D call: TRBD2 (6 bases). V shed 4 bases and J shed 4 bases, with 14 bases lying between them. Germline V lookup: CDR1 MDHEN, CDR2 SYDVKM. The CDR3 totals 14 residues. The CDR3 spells CASSSGGTTYEQYF. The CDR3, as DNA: TGTGCCAGCAGTTCGGGCGGGACCACTTACGAGCAGTACTTC.

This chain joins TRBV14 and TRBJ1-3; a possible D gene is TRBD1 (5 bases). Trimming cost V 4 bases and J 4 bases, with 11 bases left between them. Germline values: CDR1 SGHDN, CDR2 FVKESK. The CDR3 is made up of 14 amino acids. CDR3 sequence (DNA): TGTGCCAGCAGCCGAAACCACAGGGGAAACACCATATATTTT. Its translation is CASSRNHRGNTIYF.

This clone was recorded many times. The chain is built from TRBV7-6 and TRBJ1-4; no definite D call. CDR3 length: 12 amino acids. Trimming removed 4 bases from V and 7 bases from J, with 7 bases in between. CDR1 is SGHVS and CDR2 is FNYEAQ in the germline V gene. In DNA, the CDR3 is TGTGCCAGCAGCTCCTCAACTGAAAAACTGTTTTTT. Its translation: CASSSSTEKLFF.

The CDR3 DNA sequence: TGTGCCAGTACCTCGACAGGGAGCGGGAGTTCCGAGCAGTACTTC. As protein: CASTSTGSGSSEQYF. The chain is built from TRBV19 and TRBJ2-7; maybe TRBD2 (8 bases). Trimming removed 7 bases at V and 6 bases at J, with 22 bases between. Looked up from germline, CDR1 is LNHDA and CDR2 is SQIVND (reference sequence). CDR3 size: 15 residues.

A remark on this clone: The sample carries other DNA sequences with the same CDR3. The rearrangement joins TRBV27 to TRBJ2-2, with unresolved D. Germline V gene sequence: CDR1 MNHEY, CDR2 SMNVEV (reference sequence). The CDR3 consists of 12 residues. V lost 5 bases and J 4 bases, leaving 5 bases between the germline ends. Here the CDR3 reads CASSPLTGELFF. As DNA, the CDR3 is TGTGCCAGCAGTCCCCTCACCGGGGAGCTGTTTTTT.

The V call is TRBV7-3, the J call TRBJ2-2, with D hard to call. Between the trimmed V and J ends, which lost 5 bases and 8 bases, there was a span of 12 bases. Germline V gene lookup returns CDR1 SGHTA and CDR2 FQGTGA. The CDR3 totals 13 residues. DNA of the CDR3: TGTGCCAGCAGCCCGGTTCGGTCAGGGGAGCTGTTTTTT. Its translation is CASSPVRSGELFF.

CDR3 in DNA: TGTGCCAGCAGCTGGGGACAGGGATATGGCTACACCTTC. Translating it yields CASSWGQGYGYTF. This chain links TRBV7-9 with TRBJ1-2; 9 positions match TRBD1. Germline values: CDR1 SEHNR, CDR2 FQNEAQ (reference sequence). The CDR3 spans 13 residues. With V trimmed by 4 bases and J by 5 bases, 2 bases remained unmatched.

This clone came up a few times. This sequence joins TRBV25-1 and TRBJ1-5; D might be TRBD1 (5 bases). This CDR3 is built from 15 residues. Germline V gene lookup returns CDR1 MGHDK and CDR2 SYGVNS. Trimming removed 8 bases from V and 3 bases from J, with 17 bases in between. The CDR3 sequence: CASGGGSSFNQPQHF. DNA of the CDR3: TGTGCCAGCGGCGGGGGGTCGAGCTTCAATCAGCCCCAGCATTTT.

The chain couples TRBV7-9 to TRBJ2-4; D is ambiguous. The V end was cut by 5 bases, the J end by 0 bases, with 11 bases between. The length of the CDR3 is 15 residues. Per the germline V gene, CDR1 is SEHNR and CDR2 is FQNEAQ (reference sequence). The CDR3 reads CASSPKTLAKNIQYF. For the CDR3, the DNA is TGTGCCAGCAGCCCAAAGACCCTAGCCAAAAACATTCAGTACTTC. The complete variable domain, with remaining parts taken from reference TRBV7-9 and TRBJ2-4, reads DTGVSQNPRHKITKRGQNVTFRCDPISEHNRLYWYRQTLGQGPEFLTYFQNEAQLEKSRLLSDRFSAERPKGSFSTLEIQRTEQGDSAMYLCASSPKTLAKNIQYFGAGTRLSVL.

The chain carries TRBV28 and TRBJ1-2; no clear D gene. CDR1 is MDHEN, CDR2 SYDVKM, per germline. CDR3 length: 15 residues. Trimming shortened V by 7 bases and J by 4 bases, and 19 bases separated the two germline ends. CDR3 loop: CASTLAPSRGYGYTF. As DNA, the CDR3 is TGTGCCAGCACTCTTGCCCCCTCACGGGGCTATGGCTACACCTTC.

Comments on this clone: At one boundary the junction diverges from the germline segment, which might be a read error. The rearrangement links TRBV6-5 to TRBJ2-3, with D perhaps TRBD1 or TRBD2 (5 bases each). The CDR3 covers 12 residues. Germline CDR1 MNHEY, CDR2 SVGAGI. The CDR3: CASTRGWGPPHF. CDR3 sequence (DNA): TGTGCCAGCACCCGGGGTTGGGGCCCACCGCATTTT.

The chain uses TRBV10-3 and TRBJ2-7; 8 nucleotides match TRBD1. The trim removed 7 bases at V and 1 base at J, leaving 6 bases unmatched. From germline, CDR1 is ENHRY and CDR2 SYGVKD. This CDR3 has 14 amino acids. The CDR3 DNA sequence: TGTGCCATCACCTCGGGACAGGCTTCCTACGAGCAGTACTTC. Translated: CAITSGQASYEQYF.

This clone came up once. CDR3 bases: TGCGCCAGCAGCTCGGGACAGGGTGAGACCCAGTACTTC. This translates into CASSSGQGETQYF. V usage is TRBV5-1 and J usage is TRBJ2-5; 9 positions agree with TRBD1. Per the germline V gene, CDR1 is SGHRS and CDR2 is YFSETQ. This CDR3 has 13 residues. V shed 3 bases and J 5 bases; nucleotides not matched to a gene: 2.

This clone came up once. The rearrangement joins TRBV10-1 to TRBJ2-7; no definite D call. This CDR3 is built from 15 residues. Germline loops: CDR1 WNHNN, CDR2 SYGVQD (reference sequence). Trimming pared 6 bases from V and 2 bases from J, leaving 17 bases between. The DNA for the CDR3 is TGCGCCAGCAGAGGACGCGACCCCCTCCCCTACGAGCAGTACTTC. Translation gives CASRGRDPLPYEQYF.

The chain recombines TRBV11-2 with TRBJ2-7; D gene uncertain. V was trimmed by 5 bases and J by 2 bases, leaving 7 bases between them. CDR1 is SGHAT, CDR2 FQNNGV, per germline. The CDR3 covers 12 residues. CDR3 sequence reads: CASSPTPYEQYF. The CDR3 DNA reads TGTGCCAGCAGCCCCACGCCCTACGAGCAGTACTTC.

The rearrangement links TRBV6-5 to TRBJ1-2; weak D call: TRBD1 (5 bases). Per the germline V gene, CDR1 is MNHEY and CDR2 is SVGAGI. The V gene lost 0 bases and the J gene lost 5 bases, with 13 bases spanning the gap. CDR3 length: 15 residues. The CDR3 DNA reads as TGTGCCAGCAGTTACTCGGCTGGGGCCGGGTATGGCTACACCTTC. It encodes CASSYSAGAGYGYTF.

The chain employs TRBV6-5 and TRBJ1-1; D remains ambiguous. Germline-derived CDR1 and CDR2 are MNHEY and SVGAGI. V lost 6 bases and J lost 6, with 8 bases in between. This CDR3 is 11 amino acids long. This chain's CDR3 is CASRTSSEAFF. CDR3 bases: TGTGCCAGCAGGACATCCTCTGAAGCTTTCTTT.

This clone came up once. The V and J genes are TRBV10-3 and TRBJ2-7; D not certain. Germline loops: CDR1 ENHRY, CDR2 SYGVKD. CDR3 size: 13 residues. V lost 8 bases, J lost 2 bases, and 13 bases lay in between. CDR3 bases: TGTGCCATCGCTCCCGGCGACACCTACGAGCAGTACTTC. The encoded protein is CAIAPGDTYEQYF.

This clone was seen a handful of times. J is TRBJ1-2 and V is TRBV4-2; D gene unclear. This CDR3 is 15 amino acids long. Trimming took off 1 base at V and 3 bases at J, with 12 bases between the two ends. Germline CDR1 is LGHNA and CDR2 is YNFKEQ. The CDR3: CASSQGTQRDYGYTF. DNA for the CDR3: TGTGCCAGCAGCCAAGGGACCCAGCGGGACTATGGCTACACCTTC.

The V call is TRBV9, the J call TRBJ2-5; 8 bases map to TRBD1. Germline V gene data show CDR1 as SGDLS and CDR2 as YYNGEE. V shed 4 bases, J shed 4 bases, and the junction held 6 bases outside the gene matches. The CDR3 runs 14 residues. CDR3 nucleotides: TGTGCCAGCAGCCCCCGGACAGGGCCAGAGACCCAGTACTTC. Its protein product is CASSPRTGPETQYF.

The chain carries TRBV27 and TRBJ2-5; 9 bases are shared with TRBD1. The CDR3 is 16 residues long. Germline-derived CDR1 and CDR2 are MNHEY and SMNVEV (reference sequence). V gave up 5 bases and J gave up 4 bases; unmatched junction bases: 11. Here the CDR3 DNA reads TGTGCCAGCAGTCTCTTCACAGGGGGCTTCGGAGAGACCCAGTACTTC. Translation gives CASSLFTGGFGETQYF.